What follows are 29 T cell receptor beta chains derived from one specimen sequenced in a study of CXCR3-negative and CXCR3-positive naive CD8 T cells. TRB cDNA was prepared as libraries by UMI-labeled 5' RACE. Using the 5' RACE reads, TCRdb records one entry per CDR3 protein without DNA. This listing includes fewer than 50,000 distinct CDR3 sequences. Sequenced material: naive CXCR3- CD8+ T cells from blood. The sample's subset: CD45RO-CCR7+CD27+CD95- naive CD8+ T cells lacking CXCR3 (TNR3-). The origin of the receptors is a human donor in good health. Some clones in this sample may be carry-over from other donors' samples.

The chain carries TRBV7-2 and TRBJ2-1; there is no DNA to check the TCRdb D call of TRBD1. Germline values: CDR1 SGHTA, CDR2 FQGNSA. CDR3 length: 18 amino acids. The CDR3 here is CASSTPRDRESSYNEQFF.

Here the CDR3 reads CASRFLTAAHEQFF. V usage is TRBV28 and J usage is TRBJ2-1; TCRdb's D call, TRBD1, is unchecked because there is no DNA. Germline values: CDR1 MDHEN, CDR2 SYDVKM. The CDR3 length is 14 residues.

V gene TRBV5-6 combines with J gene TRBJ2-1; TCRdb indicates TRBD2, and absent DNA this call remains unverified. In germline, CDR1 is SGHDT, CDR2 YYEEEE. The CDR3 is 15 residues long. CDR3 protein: CASSLAPAGWNEQFF.

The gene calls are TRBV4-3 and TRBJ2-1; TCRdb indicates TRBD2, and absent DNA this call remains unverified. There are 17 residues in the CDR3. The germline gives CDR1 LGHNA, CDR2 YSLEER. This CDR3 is CASSQDLAGGQGNEQFF.

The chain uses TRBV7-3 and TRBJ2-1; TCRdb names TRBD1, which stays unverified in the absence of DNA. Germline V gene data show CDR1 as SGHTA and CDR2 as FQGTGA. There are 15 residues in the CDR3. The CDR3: CASSLGGGDYNEQFF.

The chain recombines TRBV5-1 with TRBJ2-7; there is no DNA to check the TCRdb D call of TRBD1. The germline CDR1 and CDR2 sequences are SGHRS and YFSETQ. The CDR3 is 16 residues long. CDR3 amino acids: CASSLRGTGSSYEQYF.

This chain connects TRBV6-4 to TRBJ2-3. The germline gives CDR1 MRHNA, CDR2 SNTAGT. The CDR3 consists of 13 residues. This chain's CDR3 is CASSDSDTDTQYF.

This CDR3 is CSATTGTALADTQYF. This rearrangement joins TRBV20-1 to TRBJ2-3; TCRdb returns TRBD1, unconfirmable since there is no DNA. The length of the CDR3 is 15 residues. Germline CDR1 is DFQATT and CDR2 is SNEGSKA (reference sequence).

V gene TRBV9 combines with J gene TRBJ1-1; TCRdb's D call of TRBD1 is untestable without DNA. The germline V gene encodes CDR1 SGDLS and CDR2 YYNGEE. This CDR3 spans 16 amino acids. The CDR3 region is CASRPIGGIWDTEAFF. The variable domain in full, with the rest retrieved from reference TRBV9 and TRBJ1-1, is DSGVTQTPKHLITATGQRVTLRCSPRSGDLSVYWYQQSLDQGLQFLIQYYNGEERAKGNILERFSAQQFPDLHSELNLSSLELGDSALYFCASRPIGGIWDTEAFFGQGTRLTVV.

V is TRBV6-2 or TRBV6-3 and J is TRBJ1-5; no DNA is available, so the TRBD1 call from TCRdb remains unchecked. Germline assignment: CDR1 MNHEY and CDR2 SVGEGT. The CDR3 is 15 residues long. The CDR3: CASSRDSGSNQPQHF.

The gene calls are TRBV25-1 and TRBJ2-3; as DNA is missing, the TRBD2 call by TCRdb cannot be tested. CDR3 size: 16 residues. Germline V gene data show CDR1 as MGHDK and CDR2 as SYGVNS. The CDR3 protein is CASSDRAFSGADTQYF. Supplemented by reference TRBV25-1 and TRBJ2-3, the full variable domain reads EADIYQTPRYLVIGTGKKITLECSQTMGHDKMYWYQQDPGMELHLIHYSYGVNSTEKGDLSSESTVSRIRTEHFPLTLESARPSHTSQYLCASSDRAFSGADTQYFGPGTRLTVL.

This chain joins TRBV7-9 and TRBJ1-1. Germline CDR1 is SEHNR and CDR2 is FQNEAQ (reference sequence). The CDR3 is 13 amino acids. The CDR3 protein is CASSLAPAIEAFF.

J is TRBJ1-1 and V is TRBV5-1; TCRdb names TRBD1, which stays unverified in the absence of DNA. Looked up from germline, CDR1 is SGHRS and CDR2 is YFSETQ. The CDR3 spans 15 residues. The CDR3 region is CASSFYDRENTEAFF.

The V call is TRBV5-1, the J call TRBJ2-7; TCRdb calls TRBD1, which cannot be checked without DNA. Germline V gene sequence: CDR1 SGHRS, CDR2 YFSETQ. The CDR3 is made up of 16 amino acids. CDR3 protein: CASSLAGQGAGYEQYF.

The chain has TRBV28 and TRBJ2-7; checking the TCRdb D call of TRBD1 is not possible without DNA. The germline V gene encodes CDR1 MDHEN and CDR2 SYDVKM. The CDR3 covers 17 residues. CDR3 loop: CASRPMDTRSNSYEQYF.

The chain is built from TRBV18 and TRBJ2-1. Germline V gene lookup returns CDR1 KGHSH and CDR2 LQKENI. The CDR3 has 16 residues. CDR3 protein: CASSSARRSSYNEQFF.

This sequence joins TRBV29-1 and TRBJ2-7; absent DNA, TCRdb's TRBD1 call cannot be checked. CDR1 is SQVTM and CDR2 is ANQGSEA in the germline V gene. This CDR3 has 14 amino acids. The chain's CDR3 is CSVEAKDKGYEQYF.

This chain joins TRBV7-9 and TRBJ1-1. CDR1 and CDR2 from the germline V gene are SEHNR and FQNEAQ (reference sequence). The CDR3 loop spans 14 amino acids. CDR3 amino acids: CASGLGGLNTEAFF.

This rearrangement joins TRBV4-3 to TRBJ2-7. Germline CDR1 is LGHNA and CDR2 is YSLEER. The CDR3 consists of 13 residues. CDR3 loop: CASSQDASYEQYF.

CDR3 residues: CASSLTWTGGSGELFF. V and J are TRBV28 and TRBJ2-2; absent DNA, TCRdb's TRBD1 call cannot be checked. The CDR3 has 16 amino acids. Germline V gives CDR1 MDHEN, CDR2 SYDVKM.

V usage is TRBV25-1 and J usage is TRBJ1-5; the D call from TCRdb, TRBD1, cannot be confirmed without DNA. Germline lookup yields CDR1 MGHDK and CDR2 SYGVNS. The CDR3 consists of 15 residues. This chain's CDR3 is CASSARDSHYQPQHF.

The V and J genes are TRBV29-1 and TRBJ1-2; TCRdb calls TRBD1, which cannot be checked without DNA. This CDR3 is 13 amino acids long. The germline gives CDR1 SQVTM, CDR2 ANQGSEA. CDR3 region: CSITGVMSYGYTF.

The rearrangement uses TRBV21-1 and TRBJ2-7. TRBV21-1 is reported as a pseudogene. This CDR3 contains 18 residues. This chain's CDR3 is CASSSDSKSFPSRYEQYF.

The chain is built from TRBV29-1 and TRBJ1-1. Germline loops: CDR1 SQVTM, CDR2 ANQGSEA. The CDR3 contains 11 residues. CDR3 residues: CSVGANTEAFF.

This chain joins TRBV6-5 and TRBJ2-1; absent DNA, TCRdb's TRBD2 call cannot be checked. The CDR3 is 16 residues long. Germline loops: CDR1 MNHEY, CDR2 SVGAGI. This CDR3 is CASSLLPRGGSNEQFF.

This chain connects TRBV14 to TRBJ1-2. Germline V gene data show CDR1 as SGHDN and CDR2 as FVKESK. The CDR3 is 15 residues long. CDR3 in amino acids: CASSQDITAVDGYTF.

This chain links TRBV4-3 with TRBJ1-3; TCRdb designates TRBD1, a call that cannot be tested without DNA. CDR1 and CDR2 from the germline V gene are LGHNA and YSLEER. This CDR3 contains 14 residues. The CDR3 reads CASSQDGLRDTIYF.

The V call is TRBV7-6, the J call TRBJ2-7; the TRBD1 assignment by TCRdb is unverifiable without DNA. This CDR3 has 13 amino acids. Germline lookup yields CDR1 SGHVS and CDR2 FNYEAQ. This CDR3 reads CASSLGSGNEQYF. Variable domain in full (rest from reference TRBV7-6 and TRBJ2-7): GAGVSQSPRYKVTKRGQDVALRCDPISGHVSLYWYRQALGQGPEFLTYFNYEAQQDKSGLPNDRFSAERPEGSISTLTIQRTEQRDSAMYRCASSLGSGNEQYFGPGTRLTVT.

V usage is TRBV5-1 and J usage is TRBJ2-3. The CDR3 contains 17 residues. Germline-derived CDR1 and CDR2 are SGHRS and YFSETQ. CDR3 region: CASSMLPRTAGADTQYF.